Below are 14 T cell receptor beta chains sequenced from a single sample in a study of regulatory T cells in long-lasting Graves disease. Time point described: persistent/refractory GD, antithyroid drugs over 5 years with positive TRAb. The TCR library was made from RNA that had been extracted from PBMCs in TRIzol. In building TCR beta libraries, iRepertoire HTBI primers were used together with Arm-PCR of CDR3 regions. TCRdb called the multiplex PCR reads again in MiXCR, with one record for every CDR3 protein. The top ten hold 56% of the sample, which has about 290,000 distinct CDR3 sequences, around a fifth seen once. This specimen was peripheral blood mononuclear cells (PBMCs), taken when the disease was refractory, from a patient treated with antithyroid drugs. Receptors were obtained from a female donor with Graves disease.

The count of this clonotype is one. The CDR3 loop is CASSLGSVGTSPTDTQYF. DNA of the CDR3: TGTGCCAGCAGTTTGGGGTCAGTTGGGACATCCCCTACAGATACGCAGTATTTT. This chain links TRBV12-3 or TRBV12-4 with TRBJ2-3, with D possibly being TRBD1 (6 bases). The CDR3 contains 18 residues. V lost 3 bases, J lost 3 bases, and 22 bases lay in between.

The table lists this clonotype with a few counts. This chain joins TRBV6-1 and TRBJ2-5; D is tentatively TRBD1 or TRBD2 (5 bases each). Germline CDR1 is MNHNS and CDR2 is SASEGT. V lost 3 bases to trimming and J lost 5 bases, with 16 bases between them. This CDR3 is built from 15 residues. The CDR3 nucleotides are TGTGCCAGCAGTGACAACCAGGGACGAGGGGAGACCCAGTACTTC. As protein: CASSDNQGRGETQYF.

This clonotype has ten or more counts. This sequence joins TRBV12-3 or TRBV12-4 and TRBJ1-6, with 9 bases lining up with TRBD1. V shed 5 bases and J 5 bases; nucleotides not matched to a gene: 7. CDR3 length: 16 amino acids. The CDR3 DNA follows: TGTGCCAGCAGTCAATCTACAGGGGGCAATAATTCACCCCTCCACTTT. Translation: CASSQSTGGNNSPLHF.

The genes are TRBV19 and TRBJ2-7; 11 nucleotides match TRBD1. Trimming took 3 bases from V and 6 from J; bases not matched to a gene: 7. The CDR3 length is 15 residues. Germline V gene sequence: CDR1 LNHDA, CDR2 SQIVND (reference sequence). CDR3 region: CASSIRDRGIPEQYF. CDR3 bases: TGTGCCAGTAGTATTCGGGACAGGGGGATCCCCGAGCAGTACTTC.

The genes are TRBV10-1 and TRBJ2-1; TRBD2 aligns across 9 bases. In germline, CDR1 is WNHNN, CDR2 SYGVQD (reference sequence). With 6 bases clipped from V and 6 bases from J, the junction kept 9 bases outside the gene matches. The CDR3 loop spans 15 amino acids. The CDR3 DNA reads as TGCGCCAGCAGCGGGAGCGGGAGGCAACCCAATGAGCAGTTCTTC. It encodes CASSGSGRQPNEQFF.

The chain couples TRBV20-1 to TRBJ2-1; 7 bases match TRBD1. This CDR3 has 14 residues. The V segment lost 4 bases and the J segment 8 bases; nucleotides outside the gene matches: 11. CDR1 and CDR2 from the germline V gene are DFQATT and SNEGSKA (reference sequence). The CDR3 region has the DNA TGCAGTGCTACCAAAAACAGGGGTCGGCATGAGCAGTTCTTC. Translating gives CSATKNRGRHEQFF.

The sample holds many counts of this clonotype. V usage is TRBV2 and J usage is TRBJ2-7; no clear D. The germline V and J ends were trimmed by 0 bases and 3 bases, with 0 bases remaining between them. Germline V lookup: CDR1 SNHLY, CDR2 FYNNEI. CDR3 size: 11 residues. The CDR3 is CASSEAYEQYF. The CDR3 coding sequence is TGTGCCAGCAGTGAAGCCTACGAGCAGTACTTC.

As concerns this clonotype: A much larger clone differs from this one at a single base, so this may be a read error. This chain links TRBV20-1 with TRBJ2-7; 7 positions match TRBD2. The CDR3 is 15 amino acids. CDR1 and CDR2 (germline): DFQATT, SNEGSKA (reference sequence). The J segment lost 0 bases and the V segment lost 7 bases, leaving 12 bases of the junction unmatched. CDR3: CSVTLAAGSSYEQYF. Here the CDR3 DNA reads TGCAGTGTTACCCTTGCAGCGGGGAGCTCCTACGAGCAGTACTTC.

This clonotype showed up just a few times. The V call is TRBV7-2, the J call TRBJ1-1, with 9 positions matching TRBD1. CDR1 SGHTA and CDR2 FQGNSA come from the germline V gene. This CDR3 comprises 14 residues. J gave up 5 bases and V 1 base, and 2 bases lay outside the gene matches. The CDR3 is CASSLDRGLTEAFF. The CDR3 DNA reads TGTGCCAGCAGCTTAGACAGGGGGCTGACTGAAGCTTTCTTT.

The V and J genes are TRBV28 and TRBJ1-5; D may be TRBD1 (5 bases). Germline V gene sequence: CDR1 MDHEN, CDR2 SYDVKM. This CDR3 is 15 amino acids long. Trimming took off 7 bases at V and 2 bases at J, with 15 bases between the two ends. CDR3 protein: CASTSEGLGNQPQHF. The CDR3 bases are TGTGCCAGCACCTCGGAGGGACTGGGCAATCAGCCCCAGCATTTT.

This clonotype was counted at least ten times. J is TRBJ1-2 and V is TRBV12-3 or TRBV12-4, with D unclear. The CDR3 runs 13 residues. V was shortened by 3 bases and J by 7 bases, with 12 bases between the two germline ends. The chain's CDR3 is CASSLRKSSGYTF. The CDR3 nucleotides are TGTGCCAGCAGTTTGCGGAAGAGTTCTGGCTACACCTTC.

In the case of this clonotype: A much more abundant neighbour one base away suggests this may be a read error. CDR3 amino acids: CSARRRGVSSYEQYF. The CDR3 DNA follows: TGCAGTGCTAGAAGGCGCGGGGTTAGCTCCTACGAGCAGTACTTC. The chain couples TRBV20-1 to TRBJ2-7; possible D gene TRBD2, 6 bases. Germline V gene data show CDR1 as DFQATT and CDR2 as SNEGSKA (reference sequence). Trimming took off 2 bases at V and 0 bases at J, with 14 bases between the two ends. CDR3 length equals 15 residues.

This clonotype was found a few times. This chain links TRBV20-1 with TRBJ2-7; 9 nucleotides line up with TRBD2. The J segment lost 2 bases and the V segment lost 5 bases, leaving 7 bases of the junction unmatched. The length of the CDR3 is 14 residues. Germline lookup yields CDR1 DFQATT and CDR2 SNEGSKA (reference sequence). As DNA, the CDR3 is TGCAGTGCTGATAGCGGGAGCCCGACCTACGAGCAGTACTTC. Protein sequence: CSADSGSPTYEQYF.

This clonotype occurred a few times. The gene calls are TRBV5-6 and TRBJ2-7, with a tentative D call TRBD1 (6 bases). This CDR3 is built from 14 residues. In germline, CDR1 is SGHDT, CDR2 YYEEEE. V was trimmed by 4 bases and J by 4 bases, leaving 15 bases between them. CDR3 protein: CASSQNRERYEQYF. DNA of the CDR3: TGTGCCAGCAGCCAAAACAGGGAACGGTACGAGCAGTACTTC. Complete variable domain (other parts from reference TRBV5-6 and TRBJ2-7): DAGVTQSPTHLIKTRGQQVTLRCSPKSGHDTVSWYQQALGQGPQFIFQYYEEEERQRGNFPDRFSGHQFPNYSSELNVNALLLGDSALYLCASSQNRERYEQYFGPGTRLTVT.